These 25 T cell receptor beta chains came from one sample sequenced in a study of metastatic and nonmetastatic thyroid tumors. Each patient came to thyroid surgery without any prior treatment (of any kind). With MiXCR, TCRdb reprocessed the PCR reads. The sample carries 13,000 to 15,000 clones, roughly 28% recorded once. The sample consisted of blood. These receptors all stem from a female donor with papillary thyroid cancer or a benign thyroid nodule (not recorded which). Some clones in this sample may be carry-over from other donors' samples.

By frequency in the sample, this clone is medium-sized. The CDR3 DNA reads TGTGCCAGCAGCTTAAACACAGGGGACCATGGCTACACCTTC. As protein: CASSLNTGDHGYTF. This chain uses TRBV7-3 with TRBJ1-2, with TRBD1 identical over 7 bases. The ends lost 1 base at V and 6 bases at J; junction bases unmatched: 5. The germline V gene has CDR1 SGHTA and CDR2 FQGTGA. The CDR3 is 14 amino acids.

This clone came up a few times. V usage is TRBV6-2 or TRBV6-3 and J usage is TRBJ2-3; 9 bases agree with TRBD1. The CDR3 is 16 amino acids. The J segment lost 4 bases and the V segment lost 7 bases, leaving 12 bases of the junction unmatched. From germline, CDR1 is MNHEY and CDR2 SVGEGT. This chain's CDR3 is CASTMNRGRGSDTQYF. The CDR3 nucleotides read TGTGCCAGCACCATGAACAGGGGGCGAGGATCAGATACGCAGTATTTT.

The J gene is TRBJ1-6, the V gene TRBV20-1; D gene ambiguous. The CDR3 consists of 14 residues. Germline CDR1 DFQATT, CDR2 SNEGSKA (reference sequence). Trimming shortened V by 3 bases and J by 8 bases, and 14 bases separated the two germline ends. The CDR3 reads CSARVGPSDSPLHF. The DNA of the CDR3 is TGCAGTGCTAGGGTAGGGCCGAGCGATTCACCCCTCCACTTT.

This clone is medium-sized within its sample. The chain has TRBV11-3 and TRBJ2-5, with 10 bases matching TRBD2. Germline trimming cut 6 bases from V and 2 bases from J; bases unmatched to any gene: 6. CDR1 is SGHNT, CDR2 YENEEA, per germline. The CDR3 loop spans 15 amino acids. Written as DNA, the CDR3 is TGTGCCAGCAGGCACCCGGGACTAGCGCAAGAGACCCAGTACTTC. Residues: CASRHPGLAQETQYF. The complete variable domain, with remaining parts taken from reference TRBV11-3 and TRBJ2-5, reads EAGVVQSPRYKIIEKKQPVAFWCNPISGHNTLYWYLQNLGQGPELLIRYENEEAVDDSQLPKDRFSAERLKGVDSTLKIQPAELGDSAVYLCASRHPGLAQETQYFGPGTRLLVL.

This clone showed up just a few times. This rearrangement joins TRBV28 to TRBJ1-1, with D perhaps matching TRBD1 (6 bases). The CDR3 sequence is 13 residues long. CDR1 is MDHEN, CDR2 SYDVKM, per germline. The V end was cut by 6 bases, the J end by 2 bases, with 10 bases between. CDR3 bases: TGTGCCAGCAGAGACAGGCCCAACACTGAAGCTTTCTTT. Translating it yields CASRDRPNTEAFF. The full variable domain, rest sourced from reference TRBV28 and TRBJ1-1, is DVKVTQSSRYLVKRTGEKVFLECVQDMDHENMFWYRQDPGLGLRLIYFSYDVKMKEKGDIPEGYSVSREKKERFSLILESASTNQTSMYLCASRDRPNTEAFFGQGTRLTVV.

This clone is labeled medium-sized. V gene TRBV20-1 combines with J gene TRBJ2-7; 8 nucleotides agree with TRBD2. Germline loops: CDR1 DFQATT, CDR2 SNEGSKA (reference sequence). The J segment lost 0 bases and the V segment lost 6 bases, leaving 4 bases of the junction unmatched. The CDR3 has 13 residues. The CDR3, as DNA: TGCAGTGCCGTTAGCGGGGACTCCTACGAGCAGTACTTC. Its translation is CSAVSGDSYEQYF.

By share, this clone ranks as medium-sized. This chain links TRBV20-1 with TRBJ1-1; D gene uncertain. The CDR3 totals 9 residues. CDR1 DFQATT and CDR2 SNEGSKA come from the germline V gene (reference sequence). V was pared by 3 bases and J by 11 bases, with 7 bases between. CDR3 bases: TGCAGTGCTAGGGGCGGGGCTTTCTTT. Its translation is CSARGGAFF.

This clone is classed as medium-sized. The rearrangement joins TRBV6-1 to TRBJ1-6; D gene unclear. V was shortened by 5 bases and J by 5 bases, with 13 bases between the two germline ends. The CDR3 sequence is 15 residues long. The germline CDR1 and CDR2 sequences are MNHNS and SASEGT. The CDR3 DNA is TGTGCCAGCAGTCGACGGACGGGCGATAATTCACCCCTCCACTTT. It translates to CASSRRTGDNSPLHF.

This clone ranks as medium-sized. This chain links TRBV7-2 with TRBJ1-2; D is perhaps TRBD1 (6 bases). Germline V gene data show CDR1 as SGHTA and CDR2 as FQGNSA. CDR3 length equals 14 residues. V was shortened by 4 bases and J by 6 bases, with 15 bases between the two germline ends. This CDR3 is CASSSTQGWHGYTF. The CDR3 coding sequence is TGTGCCAGCAGCTCCACCCAGGGGTGGCATGGCTACACCTTC.

This clone was seen only a few times. The chain combines TRBV6-2 or TRBV6-3 with TRBJ1-1, with D unresolved. Germline V gene sequence: CDR1 MNHEY, CDR2 SVGEGT. The V gene lost 7 bases and the J gene lost 3 bases, with 15 bases spanning the gap. The CDR3 length is 14 residues. CDR3 loop: CASTLDRVDTEAFF. The CDR3, as DNA: TGTGCCAGCACCCTCGACCGGGTGGACACTGAAGCTTTCTTT.

This clone has only a few counts. The chain recombines TRBV19 with TRBJ1-2, with D possibly matching TRBD1 (6 bases). This CDR3 is 12 amino acids long. V lost 10 bases and J lost 0, with 9 bases in between. Germline assignment: CDR1 LNHDA and CDR2 SQIVND (reference sequence). The CDR3 here is CATRTANYGYTF. As DNA, the CDR3 is TGTGCCACCAGGACAGCTAACTATGGCTACACCTTC.

The V and J genes are TRBV5-1 and TRBJ2-7, with D perhaps TRBD2 (5 bases). CDR1 and CDR2 (germline): SGHRS, YFSETQ. The CDR3 extends over 11 amino acids. The V gene lost 2 bases and the J gene lost 6 bases, with 6 bases spanning the gap. The CDR3, as DNA: TGCGCCAGCAGCTTTCGGGGCGAGCAGTACTTC. Amino acids: CASSFRGEQYF.

Ten or more counts support this clone. The V and J genes are TRBV7-9 and TRBJ1-4; D ambiguous. Trimming pared 1 base from V and 7 bases from J, leaving 13 bases between. The CDR3 is 15 amino acids. Germline CDR1 reads SEHNR; CDR2 reads FQNEAQ (reference sequence). DNA of the CDR3: TGTGCCAGCAGCTTAGGGACCCATGGTAGTGAAAAACTGTTTTTT. As protein: CASSLGTHGSEKLFF.

Concerning this clone: The junction shows a germline mismatch at one end, possibly a read error. The chain is built from TRBV5-1 and TRBJ1-2, with 9 bases fitting TRBD1. The germline V gene has CDR1 SGHRS and CDR2 YFSETQ. The CDR3 spans 16 residues. CDR3 sequence (DNA): TGCGCCACCAGCTTTGGACAGGGGCCCCCTAACTATTGGTACACCTTC. Translation gives CATSFGQGPPNYWYTF.

This clone is classed as medium-sized. This chain joins TRBV19 and TRBJ2-7, with 7 bases lining up with TRBD1. CDR3 length: 14 residues. Germline CDR1 and CDR2: LNHDA and SQIVND (reference sequence). The ends lost 5 bases at V and 4 bases at J; junction bases unmatched: 8. Written as DNA, the CDR3 is TGTGCCAGTAGTGCGACAGGGAAACGATACGAGCAGTACTTC. This codes for CASSATGKRYEQYF.

This clone was recorded a few times. The CDR3 here is CASSLAGGAKGRSYEQYF. CDR3 nucleotides: TGTGCCAGCAGTTTAGCGGGAGGGGCCAAGGGTCGTTCCTACGAGCAGTACTTC. V is TRBV27 and J is TRBJ2-7, with 9 bases that match TRBD2. J lost 1 base, V lost 2 bases, and 12 bases had no gene match. The germline V gene encodes CDR1 MNHEY and CDR2 SMNVEV (reference sequence). The CDR3 contains 18 residues.

This clone has more than one count but fewer than ten. This chain links TRBV24-1 with TRBJ2-7, with 7 bases identical to TRBD1. The CDR3 contains 15 residues. V dropped 3 bases and J dropped 3; count of bases not matched to a gene: 7. CDR1 and CDR2 (germline): KGHDR, SFDVKD. The DNA of the CDR3 is TGTGCCACCAGTGATGGTACGACAGGGCACTACGAGCAGTACTTC. This codes for CATSDGTTGHYEQYF.

Within the sample, this clone is medium-sized. The rearrangement uses TRBV19 and TRBJ1-4; a weak D match, TRBD1 (5 bases). The V gene lost 5 bases and the J gene lost 5 bases, with 15 bases spanning the gap. The CDR3 has 15 residues. Looked up from germline, CDR1 is LNHDA and CDR2 is SQIVND (reference sequence). The CDR3, as DNA: TGTGCCAGTAGTCCATCCGGGACGGCGAATGAAAAACTGTTTTTT. Translation: CASSPSGTANEKLFF.

The V gene is TRBV30, the J gene TRBJ1-1, with unresolved D. The CDR3 runs 13 residues. Germline V lookup: CDR1 GTSNPN, CDR2 SVGIG (reference sequence). V gave up 0 bases and J gave up 3 bases, with 8 bases separating them. Written as DNA, the CDR3 is TGTGCCTGGAGTGTGACACCGGACACTGAAGCTTTCTTT. This encodes CAWSVTPDTEAFF.

The V and J genes are TRBV6-1 and TRBJ2-2; D is possibly TRBD2 (5 bases). V was shortened by 10 bases and J by 1 base, with 7 bases between the two germline ends. The CDR3 spans 12 residues. CDR1 is MNHNS and CDR2 is SASEGT in the germline V gene. The CDR3 nucleotides are TGTGCCACCGAGGGGAACACCGGGGAGCTGTTTTTT. Encoded protein: CATEGNTGELFF.

The DNA for the CDR3 is TGTGCCAGCAGCTTATCCCGGCTAGGGGGCCCAGATACGCAGTATTTT. This codes for CASSLSRLGGPDTQYF. V usage is TRBV11-1 and J usage is TRBJ2-3; 7 bases are shared with TRBD1. The CDR3 consists of 16 residues. Trimming removed 2 bases from V and 4 bases from J; junction bases left unmatched: 9. Per germline, CDR1 SGHAT and CDR2 FQDESV (reference sequence). Full variable domain (outside the CDR3, taken from reference TRBV11-1 and TRBJ2-3): EAEVAQSPRYKITEKSQAVAFWCDPISGHATLYWYRQILGQGPELLVQFQDESVVDDSQLPKDRFSAERLKGVDSTLKIQPAELGDSAMYLCASSLSRLGGPDTQYFGPGTRLTVL.

This clone occurred many times. The chain combines TRBV4-3 with TRBJ2-1; D is perhaps TRBD2 (5 bases). Trimming took 1 base from V and 4 from J, leaving 14 bases between them. The CDR3 has 16 amino acids. The germline V gene encodes CDR1 LGHNA and CDR2 YSLEER. CDR3 DNA: TGCGCCAGCAGCCAAGTGGAGGCAGTGGGATACAATGAGCAGTTCTTC. Amino acid sequence: CASSQVEAVGYNEQFF.

This clone showed up many times. The chain combines TRBV5-4 with TRBJ2-1, with a tentative D call TRBD1 (6 bases). V lost 6 bases to trimming and J lost 5 bases, with 12 bases between them. Germline assignment: CDR1 SGHNT and CDR2 YYREEE (reference sequence). This CDR3 has 13 residues. This chain's CDR3 is CASKRGTDNEQFF. The CDR3 DNA is TGTGCCAGCAAAAGGGGGACCGACAATGAGCAGTTCTTC.

This clone is labeled medium-sized. This chain joins TRBV20-1 and TRBJ2-2; TRBD2 matches 7 bases. V dropped 1 base and J dropped 1; count of bases not matched to a gene: 6. The germline V gene has CDR1 DFQATT and CDR2 SNEGSKA (reference sequence). The CDR3 consists of 16 residues. As DNA, the CDR3 is TGCAGTGCTAGAGCCTTAGCGGGCCTGAACACCGGGGAGCTGTTTTTT. Its translation: CSARALAGLNTGELFF.

This clone was seen at least ten times. The chain recombines TRBV28 with TRBJ2-7; D might be TRBD1 (7 bases). The germline CDR1 and CDR2 sequences are MDHEN and SYDVKM. This CDR3 is 14 amino acids long. The V end was cut by 3 bases, the J end by 5 bases, with 14 bases between. The CDR3 is CASSLEGQNDEQYF. In DNA, the CDR3 is TGTGCCAGCAGTTTGGAGGGACAGAACGACGAGCAGTACTTC.